This T cell receptor (beta chain) is drawn from a study of T cell changes during pregnancy in multiple sclerosis. CDR1 is MGHRA and CDR2 is YSYEKL in the germline V gene. J was trimmed by 4 bases and V by 1 base; bases with no gene match: 9. This CDR3 is 17 amino acids long. Only in-frame clones appear in the TCRdb table, and some are missing; sequencing was by immunoSEQ multiplex PCR. Of 65,000 to 95,000 clones listed, about 88% were seen once; the top ten hold 1.9%. This specimen was peripheral blood, taken before pregnancy. This rearrangement joins TRBV4-1 to TRBJ2-5; TRBD2 agrees at 10 bases. The receptor was isolated from a female donor with multiple sclerosis, enrolled in a pregnancy study. The DNA for the CDR3 is TGCGCCAGCAGCCAAGGGGCCCTAGCGGGGGCTACAGAGACCCAGTACTTC. Translated, it gives CASSQGALAGATETQYF.